The clone carrying this TCR beta chain was detected a few times. Its antigen is still unknown. This entry is derived from a study of T cells after yellow fever vaccination. As for the study in general: Preparation of the low-cell-number fractions used SMART-Seq v4 Ultra Low Input.

Germline-derived CDR1 and CDR2 are SGHTA and FQGNSA. This CDR3 contains 14 residues. Trimming left V 6 bases short and J 14 bases short, with 20 bases between. Regarding the study as a whole: Repertoires obtained by FACS sorting could include abundant clonotypes that entered as contaminants from the bulk population.

Production of TCR cDNA was by 5'RACE template switching, which also added a universal primer site and UMIs. TCRdb passed the 5' RACE reads through MiXCR, listing each CDR3 protein once. The sample consists of under 400,000 distinct CDR3 sequences, around 10% of them appearing once. The starting material was PBMCs, obtained on the day of the first yellow fever vaccination. The sequence derives from a man in his late teens or twenties who received the YFV17D yellow fever vaccine. The gene calls are TRBV7-2 and TRBJ1-6, with D unresolved. The CDR3 here is CASREEWRRMALHF. The CDR3 DNA reads as TGTGCCAGCAGAGAGGAGTGGAGGAGGATGGCCCTCCACTTT. Looking up the rest from reference TRBV7-2 and TRBJ1-6 gives the full variable domain: GAGVSQSPSNKVTEKGKDVELRCDPISGHTALYWYRQSLGQGLEFLIYFQGNSAPDKSGLPSDRFSAERTGGSVSTLTIQRTQQEDSAVYLCASREEWRRMALHFGNGTRLTVT.